This T cell receptor (beta chain) was captured by sequencing in a study of T cells in women clearing cervical HPV infection. The length of the CDR3 is 14 residues. Trimming pared 7 bases from V and 4 bases from J, leaving 11 bases between. Average input was approximately 1.3 ug genomic DNA for immunoSEQ TCR beta CDR3 amplification. The table came from immunoSEQ multiplex PCR; TCRdb's copy has only in-frame clones and leaves some out. Across around 29,000 clones, the top ten clones capture about 3% of the sample. General study results and limits: TRBV6-7 abundance was lower in cases than controls (around 0.1% versus 0.15%). CIN3+ cases had significantly higher TCR richness than controls; evenness did not differ.

Notes on this clone: The antigen is undetermined. The missing CDR3 end, 3 residues past where the read stops, is filled in from the germline J gene.

All participants had a single incident cervical HPV16 infection, and prevalent HPV16 infections were excluded. This receptor was obtained from a woman between 18 and 70 years old with a cervical HPV16 infection that either progressed to CIN3+ or cleared (not recorded which). The chain employs TRBV12-3 or TRBV12-4 and TRBJ2-6; tentative D call: TRBD2 (6 bases). Sequencing was done on a sample of blood buffy coat. The DNA read from the CDR3 is TGTGCCAGCAACGGAGGGCTAGGGGCCAACGTC. It encodes CASNGGLGANV. The full CDR3 protein reads CASNGGLGANVLTF.